This TCR beta chain was observed in a study of T cells in Graves' hyperthyroidism and ophthalmopathy. This CDR3 spans 13 amino acids. Per germline, CDR1 GTSNPN and CDR2 SVGIG (reference sequence). Newly diagnosed hyperthyroidism, duration under 2 months, in patients aged 18 to 65. The sample, blood from the first hyperthyroidism diagnosis, precedes any ophthalmopathy symptoms. Amplified TCR beta CDR3 regions derived from RNA transcripts. First-round RT-PCR targeting the TCR CDR3 was performed with the HTBI primer set. TCRdb recomputed calls from the multiplex PCR reads with MiXCR, one row per CDR3 protein. Found here are about 300,000 distinct CDR3 sequences, less than 30% of them singletons; the top ten hold about 30%. This clonotype was counted many times.

The chain is built from TRBV30 and TRBJ1-1; D remains ambiguous. This clonotype originated in a man between 40 and 49 years old with Graves' hyperthyroidism that later progressed to Graves' ophthalmopathy. Material: blood. CDR3 sequence (DNA): TGTGCTGTGCTTAGAGGAGCTAAACTTGAAGCTTTCTTT. Translation: CAVLRGAKLEAFF. Based on the CDR3 plus reference TRBV30 and TRBJ1-1, the full variable domain is SQTIHQWPATLVQPVGSPLSLECTVEGTSNPNLYWYRQAAGRGLQLLFYSVGIGQISSEVPQNLSASRPQDRQFILSSKKLLLSDSGFYLCAVLRGAKLEAFFGQGTRLTVV.